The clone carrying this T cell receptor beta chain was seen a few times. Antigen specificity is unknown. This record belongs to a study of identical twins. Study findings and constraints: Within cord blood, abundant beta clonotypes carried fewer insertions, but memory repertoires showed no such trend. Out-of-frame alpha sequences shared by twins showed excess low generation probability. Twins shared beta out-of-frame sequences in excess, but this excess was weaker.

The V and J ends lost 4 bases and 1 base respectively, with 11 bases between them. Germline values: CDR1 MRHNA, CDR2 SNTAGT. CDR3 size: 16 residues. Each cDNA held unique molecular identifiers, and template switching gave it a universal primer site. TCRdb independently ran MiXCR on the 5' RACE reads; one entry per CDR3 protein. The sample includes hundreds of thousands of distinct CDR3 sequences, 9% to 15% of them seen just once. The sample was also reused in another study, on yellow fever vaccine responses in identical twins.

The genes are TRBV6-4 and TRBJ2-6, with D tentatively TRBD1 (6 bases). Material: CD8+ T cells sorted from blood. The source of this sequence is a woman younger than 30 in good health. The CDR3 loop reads CASSGTGTSGANVLTF. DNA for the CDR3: TGTGCCAGCAGTGGTACAGGGACGTCTGGGGCCAACGTCCTGACTTTC.